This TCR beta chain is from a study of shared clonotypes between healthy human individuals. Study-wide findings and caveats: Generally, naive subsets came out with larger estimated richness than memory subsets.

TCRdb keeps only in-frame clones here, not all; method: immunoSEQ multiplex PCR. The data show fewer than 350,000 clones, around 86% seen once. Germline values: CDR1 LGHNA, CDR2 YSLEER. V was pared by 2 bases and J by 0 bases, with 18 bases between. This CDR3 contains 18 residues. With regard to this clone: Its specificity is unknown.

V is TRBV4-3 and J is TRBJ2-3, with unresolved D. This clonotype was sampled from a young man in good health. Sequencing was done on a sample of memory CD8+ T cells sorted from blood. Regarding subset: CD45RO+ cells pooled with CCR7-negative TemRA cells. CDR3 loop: CASSQRIILPSSTDTQYF. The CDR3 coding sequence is TGCGCCAGCAGCCAAAGGATCATACTACCCTCTAGCACAGATACGCAGTATTTT.